This is a list of T cell receptor beta chains from one sample in a study of blood T cell repertoires in COVID-19. Repertoires were generated with immunoSEQ multiplex PCR, while TCRdb's copy carries only in-frame clones and drops some. Here the sample spans 30,000 to 35,000 clones, around 87% being singletons. The specimen sequenced was peripheral blood. The receptors shown here come from a man aged 70-80 years with acute or convalescent COVID-19. CDR3s include the opening cysteine and the closing phenylalanine or tryptophan. The order of the fields is clone size, V gene, D gene, J gene, CDR3 protein, CDR3 DNA. D genes are given only for firm matches. Size tells how often a clone was seen (once, few, many) or the class of an expanded clone, and some rows leave it out.

-	TRBV30	-	TRBJ1-1	CAWSPGSEGNTEAFF	TGTGCCTGGAGTCCCGGAAGTGAGGGGAACACTGAAGCTTTCTTT
few	TRBV7-9	-	TRBJ1-1	CASSFRGIDTEAFF	TGTGCCAGCAGCTTCAGGGGTATCGACACTGAAGCTTTCTTT
-	TRBV5-4	-	TRBJ1-4	CASSSPNEKLFF	TGTGCCAGCAGCTCCCCGAATGAAAAACTGTTTTTT
-	TRBV5-5	TRBD1	TRBJ2-3	CASSGRDSPIDTQYF	TGTGCCAGCAGCGGAAGGGACAGTCCCATAGATACGCAGTATTTT
-	TRBV11-3	-	TRBJ2-1	CASSLGQLNEQFF	TGTGCCAGCAGCTTAGGACAGCTTAATGAGCAGTTCTTC
-	TRBV27	TRBD2	TRBJ2-7	CASSTRTSGSYEQYF	TGTGCCAGCAGTACACGGACTAGCGGGAGTTACGAGCAGTACTTC
once	TRBV5-1	-	TRBJ1-2	CASSLEGGEGYTF	TGCGCCAGCAGCTTGGAGGGAGGGGAAGGCTACACCTTC
-	TRBV6-5	TRBD1	TRBJ1-2	CASTGGDRAYGYTF	TGTGCCAGCACCGGGGGTGACAGGGCCTATGGCTACACCTTC
-	TRBV5-4	TRBD2	TRBJ2-2	CASRRGRDTGELFF	TGTGCCAGTAGAAGAGGGAGGGACACCGGGGAGCTGTTTTTT
-	TRBV11-3	TRBD2	TRBJ2-1	CASSLTTSGRGEQFF	TGTGCCAGCAGCTTAACTACTAGCGGGAGGGGTGAGCAGTTCTTC
-	TRBV3-1/TRBV3-2	TRBD1	TRBJ1-2	CASSQRDSQLSYGYTF	TGTGCCAGCAGCCAGAGGGACAGCCAGCTCAGCTATGGCTACACCTTC
-	TRBV24-1	TRBD1	TRBJ2-1	CATSDSGTGSYNEQFF	TGTGCCACCAGTGACTCCGGGACAGGGTCCTACAATGAGCAGTTCTTC
-	TRBV28	-	TRBJ1-4	CATYQGNEKLFF	TGTGCCACCTATCAGGGGAATGAAAAACTGTTTTTT
-	TRBV4-2	-	TRBJ2-1	CASSQGSDNGYNEQFF	TGTGCCAGCAGCCAAGGTAGCGACAACGGCTACAATGAGCAGTTCTTC
-	TRBV6-5	TRBD2	TRBJ2-2	CASSYGGGIGELFF	TGTGCCAGCAGTTATGGGGGGGGAATCGGGGAGCTGTTTTTT
once	TRBV7-2	-	TRBJ1-2	CASSPGPRMGGYTF	TGTGCCAGCAGCCCCGGCCCCAGGATGGGTGGCTACACCTTC
once	TRBV7-8	TRBD1	TRBJ1-4	CASSLAGTANEKLFF	TGTGCCAGCAGCTTAGCCGGGACAGCTAATGAAAAACTGTTTTTT
-	TRBV11-2	TRBD1	TRBJ2-1	CASSPQGAEQFF	TGTGCCAGCAGCCCCCAGGGGGCAGAGCAGTTCTTC
few	TRBV14	-	TRBJ2-1	CASSQDQLQRYNEQFF	TGTGCCAGCAGCCAAGATCAACTTCAGAGGTACAATGAGCAGTTCTTC
few	TRBV4-2	-	TRBJ1-2	CASSREVLDSTYGYTF	TGTGCCAGCAGCCGTGAAGTACTGGACAGCACCTATGGCTACACCTTC
-	TRBV11-2	-	TRBJ1-3	CASSFSDRTGNTIYF	TGTGCCAGCAGCTTTAGTGACAGGACTGGAAACACCATATATTTT
-	TRBV23-1	TRBD1	TRBJ1-3	CASSQSKKGANCGNTIYF	TGCGCCAGCAGTCAATCCAAAAAGGGGGCTAATTGTGGAAACACCATATATTTT
few	TRBV11-2	-	TRBJ1-4	CASSLAQGWGEKLFF	TGTGCCAGCAGCTTAGCACAGGGTTGGGGAGAAAAACTGTTTTTT
-	TRBV6-2/TRBV6-3	-	TRBJ2-7	CASSSVGSEQYF	TGTGCCAGCAGTTCCGTTGGGAGCGAGCAGTACTTC
-	TRBV6-5	-	TRBJ1-4	CASRQGGATNEKLFF	TGTGCCAGCAGGCAGGGAGGAGCAACTAATGAAAAACTGTTTTTT
few	TRBV11-2	-	TRBJ1-1	CASSLISAGTEAFF	TGTGCCAGCAGCTTAATCTCAGCGGGCACTGAAGCTTTCTTT
few	TRBV4-3	TRBD2	TRBJ2-3	CASSQLLAGYTDTQYF	TGCGCCAGCAGCCAACTACTAGCGGGGTACACAGATACGCAGTATTTT
few	TRBV7-3	-	TRBJ1-6	CASSRQANNSPLHF	TGTGCCAGCAGCCGACAGGCGAATAATTCACCCCTCCACTTT
-	TRBV15	-	TRBJ2-1	CATSVSSGSEQFF	TGTGCCACCAGCGTGAGTTCGGGGAGTGAGCAGTTCTTC
-	TRBV12-5	TRBD2	TRBJ2-7	CASGLQLAGASYEQYF	TGTGCTAGTGGTTTGCAACTAGCGGGAGCGTCCTACGAGCAGTACTTC
once	TRBV7-8	-	TRBJ2-2	CASSLGAVNTGELFF	TGTGCCAGCAGCTTGGGGGCGGTGAACACCGGGGAGCTGTTTTTT
-	TRBV6-6	TRBD1	TRBJ1-5	CASSYSDRGRNQPQHF	TGTGCCAGCAGTTACTCGGACAGGGGGCGAAATCAGCCCCAGCATTTT
-	TRBV11-2	TRBD1	TRBJ1-2	CASSLATGGGYTF	TGTGCCAGCAGCTTGGCCACAGGGGGGGGCTACACCTTC
-	TRBV5-1	-	TRBJ1-1	CASSFQGNTEAFF	TGCGCCAGCAGCTTTCAGGGGAACACTGAAGCTTTCTTT
-	TRBV5-5	TRBD1	TRBJ1-5	CASSLGQGAQPQHF	TGTGCCAGCAGCCTGGGACAGGGTGCTCAGCCCCAGCATTTT
-	TRBV3-1/TRBV3-2	-	TRBJ2-7	CASSQELNSEQYF	TGTGCCAGCAGCCAAGAGCTCAACTCCGAGCAGTACTTC
-	TRBV15	TRBD2	TRBJ2-2	CATSRDKREAGGELFF	TGTGCCACCAGCAGAGACAAGCGGGAGGCGGGCGGGGAGCTGTTTTTT
once	TRBV18	-	TRBJ2-7	CASSPGAEYF	TGTGCCAGCTCACCGGGGGCGGAGTACTTC
-	TRBV29-1	TRBD1	TRBJ2-3	CSVATGGGTDTQYF	TGCAGCGTGGCAACAGGGGGCGGCACAGATACGCAGTATTTT